Presented here are 32 T cell receptor beta chains from one specimen sequenced in a study of cytomegalovirus exposure and HLA in healthy donors. The PCR used 60 Vbeta and 13 Jbeta primers. Clones were read by immunoSEQ multiplex PCR, and TCRdb kept only the in-frame ones, dropping some. This sample has approximately 140,000 clones, with approximately 82% found just once. Sequences were obtained from PBMCs. The receptors derive from a woman in her 40s in good health and CMV-seronegative.

This chain joins TRBV29-1 and TRBJ2-5, with 7 bases aligning to TRBD1. The CDR3 length is 16 residues. Germline trimming cut 2 bases from V and 2 bases from J; bases unmatched to any gene: 11. The V gene's germline CDR1 is SQVTM and CDR2 ANQGSEA. In nucleotides, the CDR3 is TGCAGCGTTGAACCCCTGGGACAGAGAATACAAGAGACCCAGTACTTC. Translation: CSVEPLGQRIQETQYF.

This clone came up once. The chain links TRBV6-5 to TRBJ2-5, with D possibly being TRBD2 (6 bases). With 2 bases removed from V and 9 bases from J, the gap between germline ends came to 7 bases. Germline V gene lookup returns CDR1 MNHEY and CDR2 SVGAGI. This CDR3 spans 11 amino acids. The chain's CDR3 is CASSYGEAQYF. The CDR3, as DNA: TGTGCCAGCAGTTACGGGGAGGCCCAGTACTTC.

The CDR3: CASSLGGLVSSYNEQFF. The CDR3 DNA reads as TGTGCCAGCAGCTTGGGCGGACTAGTAAGCTCCTACAATGAGCAGTTCTTC. V and J are TRBV5-4 and TRBJ2-1; 7 nucleotides agree with TRBD2. The V segment lost 0 bases and the J segment 0 bases; nucleotides outside the gene matches: 6. The germline CDR1 and CDR2 sequences are SGHNT and YYREEE (reference sequence). The CDR3 totals 17 residues.

This clone occurred a few times. For the CDR3, the DNA is TGTGCCAGCAGCGTAGTGTCAGGGAATTCTCCTAACTATGGCTACACCTTC. Translating it yields CASSVVSGNSPNYGYTF. The rearrangement joins TRBV9 to TRBJ1-2, with a possible D match to TRBD1 (5 bases). The CDR3 length is 17 residues. Between the trimmed V and J ends, which lost 0 bases and 0 bases, there was a span of 15 bases. Germline V gives CDR1 SGDLS, CDR2 YYNGEE. The variable domain in full, completed from reference TRBV9 and TRBJ1-2, reads DSGVTQTPKHLITATGQRVTLRCSPRSGDLSVYWYQQSLDQGLQFLIQYYNGEERAKGNILERFSAQQFPDLHSELNLSSLELGDSALYFCASSVVSGNSPNYGYTFGSGTRLTVV.

The chain employs TRBV9 and TRBJ2-5, with D unresolved. Matching the DNA end better, TRBJ2-7 makes the J call doubtful. The CDR3 totals 14 residues. Per germline, CDR1 SGDLS and CDR2 YYNGEE. In DNA, the CDR3 is TGTGCCAGCAGCGTAGGCGACCAAGGAGTCGAGCAGTACTTC. It yields the protein CASSVGDQGVEQYF.

The J gene is TRBJ2-1, the V gene TRBV12-5; a weak D match, TRBD2 (6 bases). V was cut by 4 bases and J by 0 bases, with 7 bases left in between. The CDR3 has 14 amino acids. In germline, CDR1 is LGHNT, CDR2 FRNRAP. CDR3: CASGYGGSYNEQFF. DNA for the CDR3: TGTGCTAGTGGTTACGGGGGCTCCTACAATGAGCAGTTCTTC.

This rearrangement joins TRBV19 to TRBJ1-3; maybe TRBD1 (5 bases). The CDR3 spans 14 residues. CDR1 and CDR2 from the germline V gene are LNHDA and SQIVND (reference sequence). V was clipped by 5 bases and J by 4 bases, with 12 bases between them. CDR3 amino acids: CASSHDGHGNTIYF. In DNA, the CDR3 is TGTGCCAGTAGTCATGACGGACACGGAAACACCATATATTTT.

This chain connects TRBV4-3 to TRBJ2-1, with D perhaps TRBD2 (6 bases). V lost 0 bases to trimming and J lost 5 bases, with 23 bases between them. The CDR3 extends over 19 amino acids. Germline V CDR1 and CDR2: LGHNA, YSLEER. In DNA, the CDR3 is TGCGCCAGCAGCCAAGATTGGGGGGTCCCTCCCGGTAGCCACAATGAGCAGTTCTTC. Translation: CASSQDWGVPPGSHNEQFF.

The chain recombines TRBV15 with TRBJ2-7; tentatively, D is TRBD1 (5 bases). Germline V gene lookup returns CDR1 LNHNV and CDR2 YYDKDF (reference sequence). The CDR3 loop spans 14 amino acids. The V end was cut by 0 bases, the J end by 4 bases, with 10 bases between. The CDR3 reads CATSRDSGLYEQYF. DNA of the CDR3: TGTGCCACCAGCAGAGATTCAGGGCTTTACGAGCAGTACTTC.

The rearrangement links TRBV21-1 to TRBJ1-5; the table calls TRBD1, which could not be checked here. TRBV21-1 is described as a pseudogene. The CDR3 is 18 residues long. CDR3 sequence reads: CASTQLTGTGAINQPQHF. CDR3 coding DNA: TGTGCCAGCACTCAATTAACCGGGACAGGGGCAATCAATCAGCCCCAGCATTTT.

This CDR3 reads CASSYTGDIGEQYF. The CDR3 DNA sequence: TGTGCCAGCAGCTACACGGGAGACATCGGCGAGCAGTACTTC. The J gene is TRBJ2-5, the V gene TRBV7-6; D might be TRBD2 (6 bases). The end of the DNA fits TRBJ2-7 better, so the J call may be wrong. The CDR3 covers 14 residues. Germline loops: CDR1 SGHVS, CDR2 FNYEAQ.

This clone appeared a single time. This sequence joins TRBV4-3 and TRBJ2-7; TRBD2 might be the D (5 bases). Germline V gene lookup returns CDR1 LGHNA and CDR2 YSLEER. The V and J ends lost 0 bases and 1 base respectively, with 16 bases between them. The CDR3 length is 17 residues. CDR3 region: CASSQERAGGLSYEQYF. Here the CDR3 DNA reads TGCGCCAGCAGCCAAGAAAGGGCGGGCGGGCTTTCCTACGAGCAGTACTTC.

V and J are TRBV6-5 and TRBJ1-5; 9 bases map to TRBD1. This CDR3 is 15 amino acids long. V lost 6 bases, J lost 4 bases, and 7 bases stayed unmatched. The V gene's germline CDR1 is MNHEY and CDR2 SVGAGI. CDR3 amino acids: CASSYLTGGNQPQHF. As DNA, the CDR3 is TGTGCCAGCAGCTACCTGACAGGGGGAAATCAGCCCCAGCATTTT.

This clone was seen only a few times. CDR3 sequence reads: CASSLGWGDGYTF. The CDR3 DNA reads as TGTGCCAGCAGCTTGGGGTGGGGGGATGGCTACACCTTC. The chain is built from TRBV5-5 and TRBJ1-2; D may be TRBD1 (5 bases). Germline lookup yields CDR1 SGHKS and CDR2 YYEKEE (reference sequence). The length of the CDR3 is 13 residues. Trimming shortened V by 0 bases and J by 6 bases, and 9 bases separated the two germline ends.

This chain uses TRBV6-1 with TRBJ2-1; 10 bases are shared with TRBD2. The CDR3 consists of 17 residues. Looked up from germline, CDR1 is MNHNS and CDR2 is SASEGT. V shed 0 bases and J 8 bases; nucleotides not matched to a gene: 10. CDR3 nucleotides: TGTGCCAGCAGTGAAGCGCTAGCGGGAGCGGGAAAACATGAGCAGTTCTTC. Translated: CASSEALAGAGKHEQFF.

The gene calls are TRBV7-9 and TRBJ2-7; 10 bases fit TRBD2. Germline V gene sequence: CDR1 SEHNR, CDR2 FQNEAQ (reference sequence). V lost 5 bases to trimming and J lost 7 bases; unmatched junction nucleotides: 17. The CDR3 has 17 amino acids. CDR3 DNA: TGTGCCAGCAGCGATTCCGGGACTAGCGCTTTGGTGGGGGAGCAGTACTTC. The encoded protein is CASSDSGTSALVGEQYF.

This clone showed up just once. This sequence joins TRBV2 and TRBJ1-2, with 10 bases that match TRBD1. CDR1 is SNHLY and CDR2 is FYNNEI in the germline V gene. CDR3 length: 14 amino acids. The junction had 6 bases not matched to a gene; V was cut back by 6 bases and J by 5 bases. The CDR3 spells CASRGDRGQYGYTF. The CDR3 bases are TGTGCCAGCAGGGGAGACAGGGGGCAATATGGCTACACCTTC.

This rearrangement joins TRBV6-5 to TRBJ1-4; 9 bases match TRBD1. The CDR3 is 15 amino acids. CDR1 MNHEY and CDR2 SVGAGI come from the germline V gene. V lost 4 bases to trimming and J lost 3 bases; unmatched junction nucleotides: 3. CDR3 DNA: TGTGCCAGCAGTTCCACAGGGGGCCCTAATGAAAAACTGTTTTTT. This gives the protein CASSSTGGPNEKLFF.

The CDR3 DNA sequence: TGTGCCAGCAGCTTTCCGGGGAGCTATGGCTACACCTTC. Translating it yields CASSFPGSYGYTF. This rearrangement joins TRBV5-6 to TRBJ1-2, with no clear D. Germline V gene data show CDR1 as SGHDT and CDR2 as YYEEEE. The length of the CDR3 is 13 residues. The V and J ends lost 2 bases and 4 bases respectively, with 9 bases between them. The full variable domain, completed using reference TRBV5-6 and TRBJ1-2, is DAGVTQSPTHLIKTRGQQVTLRCSPKSGHDTVSWYQQALGQGPQFIFQYYEEEERQRGNFPDRFSGHQFPNYSSELNVNALLLGDSALYLCASSFPGSYGYTFGSGTRLTVV.

The CDR3 spells CAGGTGTDTQYF. As DNA, the CDR3 is TGTGCCGGGGGGACAGGCACAGATACGCAGTATTTT. This rearrangement joins TRBV2 to TRBJ2-3, with a weak D call TRBD1 (7 bases). The germline V gene has CDR1 SNHLY and CDR2 FYNNEI. This CDR3 is built from 12 residues. Trimming left V 11 bases short and J 1 base short, with 10 bases between.

The count of this clone is one. V is TRBV6-5 and J is TRBJ2-5, with D unresolved. V dropped 5 bases and J dropped 5 bases, with 9 bases sitting between them. The germline gives CDR1 MNHEY, CDR2 SVGAGI. The CDR3 loop spans 12 amino acids. The CDR3 bases are TGTGCCAGCAGTGGTCTGAGGGAGACCCAGTACTTC. Protein: CASSGLRETQYF.

The rearrangement joins TRBV29-1 to TRBJ1-1; tentative D call: TRBD1 (6 bases). Germline V lookup: CDR1 SQVTM, CDR2 ANQGSEA. The ends were cut back, 7 bases at V and 0 bases at J, with 12 bases in the middle. The CDR3 has 13 amino acids. The CDR3 is CSAQTGMNTEAFF. The CDR3 DNA is TGCAGCGCACAGACAGGAATGAACACTGAAGCTTTCTTT.

This clone was picked up a small number of times. The chain links TRBV29-1 to TRBJ2-2, with 8 bases lining up with TRBD1. Unmatched junction bases numbered 4, after V lost 6 bases and J lost 1 base. This CDR3 has 14 amino acids. In germline, CDR1 is SQVTM, CDR2 ANQGSEA. This chain's CDR3 is CSVIGQGNTGELFF. The DNA for the CDR3 is TGCAGCGTAATTGGACAGGGGAACACCGGGGAGCTGTTTTTT.

V and J are TRBV7-2 and TRBJ1-2, with unresolved D. V shed 3 bases and J shed 2 bases, with 7 bases lying between them. The CDR3 is 13 residues long. Germline V lookup: CDR1 SGHTA, CDR2 FQGNSA. The CDR3 spells CASSFGQNYGYTF. The CDR3 bases are TGTGCCAGCAGCTTTGGGCAGAACTATGGCTACACCTTC.

This clone was detected once. The J gene is TRBJ1-5, the V gene TRBV28, with D perhaps TRBD1 (6 bases). Germline assignment: CDR1 MDHEN and CDR2 SYDVKM. V dropped 6 bases and J dropped 6 bases, with 15 bases sitting between them. This CDR3 spans 14 amino acids. The CDR3 protein is CASRKGGGSQPQHF. CDR3 DNA: TGTGCCAGCAGGAAGGGGGGAGGGAGTCAGCCCCAGCATTTT.

The chain joins TRBV4-2 to TRBJ2-7; 7 nucleotides align to TRBD1. The germline V gene has CDR1 LGHNA and CDR2 YNFKEQ. This CDR3 has 14 residues. V shed 1 base, J shed 1 base, and the junction held 1 base outside the gene matches. CDR3 sequence: CASSQAGGSYEQYF. The CDR3 bases are TGTGCCAGCAGCCAAGCAGGGGGTTCCTACGAGCAGTACTTC.

V gene TRBV27 combines with J gene TRBJ1-1, with 8 bases aligning to TRBD1. CDR1 MNHEY and CDR2 SMNVEV come from the germline V gene (reference sequence). Trimming cost V 5 bases and J 0 bases; bases outside gene matches: 5. The CDR3 is 15 residues long. The CDR3 DNA reads as TGTGCCAGCAGTCTCGGGACAGGATTGAACACTGAAGCTTTCTTT. This translates into CASSLGTGLNTEAFF.

This clone has a single count. This chain uses TRBV4-2 with TRBJ1-2; D unresolved. The germline V and J ends were trimmed by 1 base and 6 bases, with 15 bases remaining between them. The CDR3 runs 15 residues. CDR1 and CDR2 from the germline V gene are LGHNA and YNFKEQ. CDR3 protein: CASSQGFSVSHGYTF. The CDR3 DNA is TGTGCCAGCAGCCAAGGCTTCTCGGTTTCGCATGGCTACACCTTC.

This chain uses TRBV7-3 with TRBJ1-1; D gene ambiguous. This CDR3 has 13 residues. Trimming cost V 3 bases and J 4 bases, with 9 bases left between them. Germline CDR1 is SGHTA and CDR2 is FQGTGA. CDR3 in amino acids: CASSFGPGTEAFF. In DNA form, the CDR3 reads TGTGCCAGCAGCTTTGGTCCGGGCACTGAAGCTTTCTTT.

V and J are TRBV19 and TRBJ1-5; the D gene is possibly TRBD1 (5 bases). The ends were cut back, 3 bases at V and 5 bases at J, with 14 bases in the middle. CDR3 length: 15 amino acids. CDR1 LNHDA and CDR2 SQIVND come from the germline V gene (reference sequence). CDR3 loop: CASSMPGGGDQPQHF. CDR3 sequence (DNA): TGTGCCAGTAGTATGCCCGGGGGAGGAGATCAGCCCCAGCATTTT.

The V and J genes are TRBV4-1 and TRBJ2-4; a possible D gene is TRBD1 (5 bases). V lost 2 bases to trimming and J lost 5 bases, with 13 bases between them. Germline V gene lookup returns CDR1 MGHRA and CDR2 YSYEKL. The CDR3 totals 15 residues. Here the CDR3 reads CASSQRQQSQNIQYF. In nucleotides, the CDR3 is TGCGCCAGCAGCCAAAGACAGCAATCTCAAAACATTCAGTACTTC.

The rearrangement joins TRBV5-1 to TRBJ2-7; 9 positions match TRBD2. V gave up 2 bases and J gave up 3 bases; unmatched junction bases: 3. Germline V CDR1 and CDR2: SGHRS, YFSETQ. The CDR3 covers 14 residues. The CDR3 sequence is CASSLWTSDYEQYF. CDR3 in DNA: TGCGCCAGCAGCTTATGGACTAGCGACTACGAGCAGTACTTC.